The present T cell receptor beta chain was sequenced within a study of neoadjuvant anti-PD-1 for oral cavity cancer. Overall study findings and caveats: TCR analyses covered only a few patients per response group.

Time point: after neoadjuvant nivolumab, at surgical resection. These oral cavity squamous cell carcinomas were HPV-negative and locally advanced. The protocol was immunoSEQ multiplex PCR, while the TCRdb copy is restricted to in-frame clones and leaves out a portion. The sample includes just over 65,000 clones, 80% to 90% seen only once; the top ten take 3.4%. Worth noting for this clone: Its antigen is not identified.

The CDR3 length is 14 residues. V lost 1 base and J 5 bases, leaving 15 bases between the germline ends. Germline V CDR1 and CDR2: GTSNPN, SVGIG (reference sequence). J is TRBJ2-7 and V is TRBV30, with D perhaps given as TRBD1 or TRBD2 (5 bases each). This specimen consisted of PBMCs, obtained after nivolumab (anti-PD-1) treatment. The receptor comes from a person aged 35 to 85 with oral cavity squamous cell carcinoma. The CDR3 loop is CAWSEGVRAHEQYF. The CDR3 nucleotides read TGTGCCTGGAGTGAAGGGGTGCGGGCTCACGAGCAGTACTTC.